This TCR beta chain is drawn from a study of somatic mutations in cytotoxic T cells in rheumatoid arthritis. Isolation of the CD4+ and CD8+ populations was accomplished via positive magnetic bead selection, with purity assessed by flow cytometry. Clones were sequenced by immunoSEQ multiplex PCR, and TCRdb holds only the in-frame ones, with some missing. The table lists approximately 13,000 clones, roughly 70% of them singletons. Overall study results and limits: Some patients, about an eighth of the roughly 60, had a largest CD8+ clone that exceeded 20% of CD8+ cells.

A note on this clone: What it recognizes is unknown.

V was clipped by 2 bases and J by 6 bases, with 8 bases between them. CDR3 length: 13 amino acids. Germline CDR1 is SGHVS and CDR2 is FNYEAQ. The receptor was isolated from a woman in her thirties or forties in good health. Sequenced material: CD8+ T cells sorted from blood. The V gene is TRBV7-6, the J gene TRBJ1-5; D not resolved. The CDR3 is CASSLWEGQPQHF. In nucleotides, the CDR3 is TGTGCCAGCAGCTTATGGGAGGGTCAGCCCCAGCATTTT.